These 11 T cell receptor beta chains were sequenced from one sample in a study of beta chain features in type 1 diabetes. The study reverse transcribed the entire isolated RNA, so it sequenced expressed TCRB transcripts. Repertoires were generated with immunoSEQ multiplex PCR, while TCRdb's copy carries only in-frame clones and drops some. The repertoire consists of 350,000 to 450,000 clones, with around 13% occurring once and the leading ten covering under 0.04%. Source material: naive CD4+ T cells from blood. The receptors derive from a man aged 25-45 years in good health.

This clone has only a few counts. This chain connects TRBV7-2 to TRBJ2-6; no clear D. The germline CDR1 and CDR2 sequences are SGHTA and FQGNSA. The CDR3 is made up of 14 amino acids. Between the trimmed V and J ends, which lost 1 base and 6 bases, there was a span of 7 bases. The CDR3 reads CASSLGFLANVLTF. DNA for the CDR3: TGTGCCAGCAGCTTAGGGTTTCTGGCCAACGTCCTGACTTTC.

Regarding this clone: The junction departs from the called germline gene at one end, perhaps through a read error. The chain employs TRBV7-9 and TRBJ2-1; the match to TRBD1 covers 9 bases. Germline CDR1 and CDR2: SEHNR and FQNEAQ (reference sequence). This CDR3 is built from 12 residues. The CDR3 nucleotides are TGTGCCAGCAGCTTTGGGCGGGACAGGGTCCTCTTC. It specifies CASSFGRDRVLF.

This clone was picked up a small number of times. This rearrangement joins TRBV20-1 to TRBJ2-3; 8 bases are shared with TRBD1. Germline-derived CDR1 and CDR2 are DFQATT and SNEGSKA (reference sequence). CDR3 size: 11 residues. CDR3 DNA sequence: TGCACAACTGACAGGGGTGGGACGCAGTATTTT. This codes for CTTDRGGTQYF.

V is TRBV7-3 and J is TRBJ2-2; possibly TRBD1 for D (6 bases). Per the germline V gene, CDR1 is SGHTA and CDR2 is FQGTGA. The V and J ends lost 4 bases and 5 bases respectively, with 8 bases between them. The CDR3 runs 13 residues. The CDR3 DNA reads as TGTGCCAGCAGCTATGGGACAACCGGGGAGCTGTTTTTT. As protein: CASSYGTTGELFF. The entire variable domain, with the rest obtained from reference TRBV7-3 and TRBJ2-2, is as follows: GAGVSQTPSNKVTEKGKYVELRCDPISGHTALYWYRQSLGQGPEFLIYFQGTGAADDSGLPNDRFFAVRPEGSVSTLKIQRTERGDSAVYLCASSYGTTGELFFGEGSRLTVL.

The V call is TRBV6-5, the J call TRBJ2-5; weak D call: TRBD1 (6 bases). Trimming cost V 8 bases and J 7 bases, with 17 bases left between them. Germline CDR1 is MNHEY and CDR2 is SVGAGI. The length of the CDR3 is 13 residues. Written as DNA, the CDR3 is TGTGCCAGCTTGGGGACACCACGAGGGACCCAGTACTTC. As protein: CASLGTPRGTQYF.

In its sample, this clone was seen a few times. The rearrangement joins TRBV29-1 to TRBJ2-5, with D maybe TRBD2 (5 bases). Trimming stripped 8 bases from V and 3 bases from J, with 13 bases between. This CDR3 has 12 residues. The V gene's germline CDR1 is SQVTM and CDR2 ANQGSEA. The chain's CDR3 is CSTGLSKETQYF. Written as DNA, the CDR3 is TGCAGCACCGGACTTTCTAAAGAGACCCAGTACTTC. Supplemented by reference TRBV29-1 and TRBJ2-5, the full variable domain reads SAVISQKPSRDICQRGTSLTIQCQVDSQVTMMFWYRQQPGQSLTLIATANQGSEATYESGFVIDKFPISRPNLTFSTLTVSNMSPEDSSIYLCSTGLSKETQYFGPGTRLLVL.

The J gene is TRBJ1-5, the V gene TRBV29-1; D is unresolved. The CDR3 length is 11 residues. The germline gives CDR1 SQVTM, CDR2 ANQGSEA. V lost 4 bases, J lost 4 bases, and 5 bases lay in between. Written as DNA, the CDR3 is TGCAGCGTTGGGGATAATCAGCCCCAGCATTTT. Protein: CSVGDNQPQHF.

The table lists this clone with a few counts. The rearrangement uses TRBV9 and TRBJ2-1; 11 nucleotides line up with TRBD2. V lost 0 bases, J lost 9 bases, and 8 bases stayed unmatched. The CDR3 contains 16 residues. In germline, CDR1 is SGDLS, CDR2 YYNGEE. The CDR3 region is CASSVAVSGGATEQFF. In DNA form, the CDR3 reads TGTGCCAGCAGCGTAGCTGTTAGCGGGGGGGCGACTGAGCAGTTCTTC.

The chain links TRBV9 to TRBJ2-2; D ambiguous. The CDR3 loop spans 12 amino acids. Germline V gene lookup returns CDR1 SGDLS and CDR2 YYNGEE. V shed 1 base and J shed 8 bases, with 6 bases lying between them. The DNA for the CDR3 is TGTGCCAGCAGCGTATACGGGGGGGAGCTGTTTTTT. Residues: CASSVYGGELFF.

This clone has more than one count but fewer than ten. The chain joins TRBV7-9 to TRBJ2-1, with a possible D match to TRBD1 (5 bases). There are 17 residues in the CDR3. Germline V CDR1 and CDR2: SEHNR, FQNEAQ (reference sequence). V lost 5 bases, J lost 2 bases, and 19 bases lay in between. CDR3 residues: CASSPQRTIAPYNEQFF. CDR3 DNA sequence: TGTGCCAGCAGCCCTCAAAGGACAATAGCTCCCTACAATGAGCAGTTCTTC.

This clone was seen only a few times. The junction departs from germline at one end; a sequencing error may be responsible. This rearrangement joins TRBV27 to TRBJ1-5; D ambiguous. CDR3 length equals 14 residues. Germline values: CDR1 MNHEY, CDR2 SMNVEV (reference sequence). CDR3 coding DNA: TGTGCCAGCCGTTTCGGCTATAGCAATCAGCCCCAGCATTTT. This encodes CASRFGYSNQPQHF.